This T cell receptor beta chain was recorded in a study of blood T cell repertoires in COVID-19. About the research overall: Material from acute and convalescent COVID-19 was sourced from the United States, Italy and Spain. PBMCs, B-cell-depleted T cells, or T cells were the source of the cDNA or gDNA that made up the material.

Original methodology: The authors estimated nucleated cell counts from reference gene primer amplification. This table comes from immunoSEQ multiplex PCR, and its TCRdb copy is limited to in-frame clones, with some not included. The V and J calls and the clone size are those of that table, but D and trimming were determined from the DNA. The sample holds around 100,000 clones, more than 80% seen once. Germline assignment: CDR1 SEHNR and CDR2 FQNEAQ (reference sequence). Trimming stripped 0 bases from V and 4 bases from J, with 18 bases between. The CDR3 is 17 residues long. The chain carries TRBV7-9 and TRBJ1-2, with D possibly matching TRBD1 (5 bases). The source of this sequence is a human donor in a cohort sampled during active COVID-19. Sequencing was performed on peripheral blood. The CDR3 sequence: CASSLAPIRQQRYGYTF. The CDR3 coding sequence is TGTGCCAGCAGCTTAGCTCCAATTCGACAGCAGCGCTATGGCTACACCTTC.